Listed below are T cell receptor beta chains from one sample, sequenced in a study of T cells in Graves' hyperthyroidism and ophthalmopathy. TCRdb reanalysed the multiplex PCR reads using MiXCR and keeps one entry per CDR3 protein. The data hold some 300,000 distinct CDR3 sequences, with over 15% observed a single time. The sequencing input was blood. These TCRs come from a man aged 25 to 45 with Graves' hyperthyroidism. Both conserved end residues are part of each CDR3. D genes are given only for firm matches. Rows may omit the clone size; those that give it use once, few, many or a size class.

J: TRBJ1-5
D: TRBD1
V: TRBV6-1
size: many
DNA: TGTGCCAGCGTATACTCCGGGACAGGGGGCGGACAGCCCCAGCATTTT
CDR3: CASVYSGTGGGQPQHF

J: TRBJ2-7
D: TRBD2
V: TRBV28
size: many
DNA: TGTGCCAGCAGTTGGTGGCTAGCGGGAGCCTCCTACGAGCAGTACTTC
CDR3: CASSWWLAGASYEQYF

J: TRBJ2-5
D: .
V: TRBV5-5
size: many
DNA: TGTGCCAGCAGCTTGTCGGGGTATTCCCAAGAGACCCAGTACTTC
CDR3: CASSLSGYSQETQYF

J: TRBJ2-2
D: TRBD1
V: TRBV6-1
size: many
DNA: TGTGCCAGCAGGGCCCCCGGGACAGGGTCCTTCGGGGAGCTGTTTTTT
CDR3: CASRAPGTGSFGELFF

J: TRBJ2-2
D: TRBD1
V: TRBV19
size: .
DNA: TGTGCCAGTAGTATAGAGGACAGGGCTACCGGGGAGCTGTTTTTT
CDR3: CASSIEDRATGELFF

J: TRBJ1-1
D: .
V: TRBV4-1
size: .
DNA: TGCGCCAGCAGCCAAGGTAGGCCTACCACTGAAGCTTTCTTT
CDR3: CASSQGRPTTEAFF

J: TRBJ2-3
D: .
V: TRBV28
size: many
DNA: TGTGCCAGCAGTTTATACACTATACGTCGGGTTGATACGCAGTATTTT
CDR3: CASSLYTIRRVDTQYF

J: TRBJ1-2
D: TRBD1
V: TRBV30
size: .
DNA: TGTGCCTGGAGTGCGTATACAGGGGGCTCTGGCTACACCTTC
CDR3: CAWSAYTGGSGYTF

J: TRBJ2-7
D: .
V: TRBV20-1
size: many
DNA: TGCAGTGTCGCGGGATACTCCTACGAGCAGTACTTC
CDR3: CSVAGYSYEQYF

J: TRBJ2-3
D: TRBD1
V: TRBV30
size: many
DNA: TGTGCCTGGAGGGGCCGGGACAGGAGAACAGATACGCAGTATTTT
CDR3: CAWRGRDRRTDTQYF

J: TRBJ2-1
D: TRBD2
V: TRBV5-1
size: .
DNA: TGCGCCAGCAGCCCCCAACTTACCGGGAGGGACTACAATGAGCAGTTCTTC
CDR3: CASSPQLTGRDYNEQFF

J: TRBJ1-1
D: TRBD1
V: TRBV12-3/TRBV12-4
size: .
DNA: TGTGCCAGCAGTTTAAGGGCAGGGGGGATTGAAGCTTTCTTT
CDR3: CASSLRAGGIEAFF

J: TRBJ1-1
D: .
V: TRBV27
size: .
DNA: TGTGCCAGCAGCCCGGATGAGGGGACTGAAGCTTTCTTT
CDR3: CASSPDEGTEAFF

J: TRBJ1-1
D: .
V: TRBV7-2
size: many
DNA: TGTGCCAGCAGCCAGGGGATCGGCACTGAAGCTTTCTTT
CDR3: CASSQGIGTEAFF

J: TRBJ1-6
D: .
V: TRBV20-1
size: .
DNA: TGCAGTGCTAGTTGGGACGGAAATTCACCCCTCCACTTT
CDR3: CSASWDGNSPLHF

J: TRBJ1-2
D: .
V: TRBV20-1
size: many
DNA: TGCAGTGCTTCAGGCGGGACATCTAACTATGGCTACACCTTC
CDR3: CSASGGTSNYGYTF

J: TRBJ2-7
D: TRBD2
V: TRBV20-1
size: .
DNA: TGCAGTGCTTCCGGGACTAGCAGTTCCTACGAGCAGTACTTC
CDR3: CSASGTSSSYEQYF

J: TRBJ2-2
D: .
V: TRBV5-1
size: many
DNA: TGCGCCAGCAGGCCAGGGGTTTCCACCGGGGAGCTGTTTTTT
CDR3: CASRPGVSTGELFF

J: TRBJ2-2
D: .
V: TRBV11-2
size: many
DNA: TGTGCCAGCAGCCCGTCTGGGGCCCGGATTACCGGGGAGCTGTTTTTT
CDR3: CASSPSGARITGELFF

J: TRBJ2-7
D: TRBD2
V: TRBV6-5
size: many
DNA: TGTGCCAGCAGTTACGACGCGGGAGGGGGCTACGAGCAGTACTTC
CDR3: CASSYDAGGGYEQYF

J: TRBJ1-3
D: .
V: TRBV5-1
size: .
DNA: TGTGCCAGCAGCCCCCCCGGACAGCGCTCTGGAAACACCATATATTTT
CDR3: CASSPPGQRSGNTIYF

J: TRBJ1-1
D: .
V: TRBV5-5
size: many
DNA: TGTGCCAGCTCTACAATTATGAACACTGAAGCTTTCTTT
CDR3: CASSTIMNTEAFF